The T cell receptor beta chain described here comes from a study of blood T cell repertoires in COVID-19. For the study at large: PBMCs, B-cell-depleted T cells, or T cells were the source of the cDNA or gDNA that made up the material.

The CDR3 has 15 amino acids. Trimming removed 4 bases from V and 5 bases from J, with 18 bases in between. Germline V gene lookup returns CDR1 SGDLS and CDR2 YYNGEE. Authors' analysis steps: Amplification of reference gene primers provided the estimated nucleated cell counts. Sequencing was performed with immunoSEQ multiplex PCR; in TCRdb, only in-frame clones are kept and a portion is missing. The V and J calls and the clone size are those of that table, but D and trimming were determined from the DNA. Among around 260,000 clones listed, roughly 90% were seen once. The sequence came from a woman in her thirties with active or convalescent COVID-19. The material sequenced was peripheral blood. This chain links TRBV9 with TRBJ1-2, with D unclear. This CDR3 reads CASSPQSVLGYGYTF. In DNA form, the CDR3 reads TGTGCCAGCAGCCCGCAGAGCGTCCTCGGTTATGGCTACACCTTC. Filled out from reference TRBV9 and TRBJ1-2, the complete variable domain reads DSGVTQTPKHLITATGQRVTLRCSPRSGDLSVYWYQQSLDQGLQFLIQYYNGEERAKGNILERFSAQQFPDLHSELNLSSLELGDSALYFCASSPQSVLGYGYTFGSGTRLTVV.